The following is a TCR beta chain sequence with its context. Its specificity is not known. Cell sorting via CD45RO/CCR7/CD25/CD127/CD95/CD27 was performed to obtain CD4+ naive, central memory, regulatory and stem cell-like memory cells. This sample is drawn from a study of beta chain features in type 1 diabetes. Points from the study as a whole: More deletions and fewer insertions at VDJ junctions were seen in type 1 diabetes patients. The study found moderately but significantly shorter TCRB CDR3s in all four CD4+ subsets of Type 1 diabetes patients. Although PCR might favor shorter templates, it would do so equally in patients and controls.

Every bit of the isolated RNA underwent reverse transcription, so sequencing read expressed TCRB transcripts. Clones were read by immunoSEQ multiplex PCR, and TCRdb kept only the in-frame ones, dropping some. The profile covers 450,000 to 550,000 clones, with about 30% appearing a single time and almost 0.065% taken by the ten largest. Germline CDR1 MGHRA, CDR2 YSYEKL. CDR3 length: 15 amino acids. V lost 1 base, J lost 2 bases, and 9 bases lay in between. The TCR sequence derives from a man between 18 and 35 years old in good health. Sequenced sample: naive CD4+ T cells from blood. The chain combines TRBV4-1 with TRBJ1-3; no clear D. The CDR3 region has the DNA TGCGCCAGCAGCCAAGTTGAGGGAACTGGAAACACCATATATTTT. Residues: CASSQVEGTGNTIYF.